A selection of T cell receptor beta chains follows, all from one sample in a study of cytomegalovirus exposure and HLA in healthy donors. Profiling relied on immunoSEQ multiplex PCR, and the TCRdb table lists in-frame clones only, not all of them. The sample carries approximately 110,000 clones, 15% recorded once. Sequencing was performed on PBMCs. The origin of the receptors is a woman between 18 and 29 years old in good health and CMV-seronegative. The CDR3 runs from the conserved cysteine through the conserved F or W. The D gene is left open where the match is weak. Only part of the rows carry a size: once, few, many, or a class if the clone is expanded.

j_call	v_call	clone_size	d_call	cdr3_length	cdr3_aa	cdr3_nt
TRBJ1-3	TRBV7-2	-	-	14	CASSPGGNGNTIYF	TGTGCCAGCAGCCCTGGGGGGAACGGAAACACCATATATTTT
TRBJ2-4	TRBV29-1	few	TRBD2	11	CSVGTSGIQYF	TGCAGCGTAGGGACTAGCGGCATTCAGTACTTC
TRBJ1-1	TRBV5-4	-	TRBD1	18	CASRPGLQGAIGNTEAFF	TGTGCCAGCAGGCCCGGCCTACAGGGGGCAATAGGGAACACTGAAGCTTTCTTT
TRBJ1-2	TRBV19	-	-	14	CASSPGLFSYGYTF	TGTGCCAGTAGTCCCGGACTGTTCTCCTATGGCTACACCTTC
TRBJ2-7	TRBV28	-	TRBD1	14	CASSIPGQVYEQYF	TGTGCCAGCAGTATCCCGGGACAGGTCTACGAGCAGTACTTC
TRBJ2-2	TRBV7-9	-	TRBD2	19	CASSSPQLAGGSNTGELFF	TGTGCCAGCAGCTCACCCCAACTAGCGGGAGGATCGAACACCGGGGAGCTGTTTTTT
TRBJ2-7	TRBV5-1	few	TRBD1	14	CASSGRDSPTQQYF	TGCGCCAGCAGCGGAAGGGACAGTCCTACGCAGCAGTACTTC
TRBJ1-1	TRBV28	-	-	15	CASSLRRQANTEAFF	TGTGCCAGCAGTTTAAGGAGGCAGGCCAACACTGAAGCTTTCTTT
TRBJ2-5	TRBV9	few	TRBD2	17	CASSVRVSGGGEETQYF	TGTGCCAGCAGCGTAAGGGTTAGCGGGGGAGGGGAGGAGACCCAGTACTTC
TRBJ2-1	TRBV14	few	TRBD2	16	CASSQDWGGSHNEQFF	TGTGCCAGCAGCCAAGATTGGGGGGGTAGCCACAATGAGCAGTTCTTC
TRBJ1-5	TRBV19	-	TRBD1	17	CASSPLRQGSSNQPQHF	TGTGCCAGTAGTCCTCTCCGACAGGGATCAAGCAATCAGCCCCAGCATTTT
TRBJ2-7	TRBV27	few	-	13	CASSPGGYYEQYF	TGTGCCAGCTCTCCAGGCGGGTACTACGAGCAGTACTTC
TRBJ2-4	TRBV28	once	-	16	CASSAPGLMAKNIQYF	TGTGCCAGCAGTGCCCCCGGACTTATGGCCAAAAACATTCAGTACTTC
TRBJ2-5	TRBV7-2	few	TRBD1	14	CASSSRTGQETQYF	TGTGCCAGCAGCTCCCGGACAGGGCAAGAGACCCAGTACTTC
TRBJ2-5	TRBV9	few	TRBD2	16	CASSVEISGGPETQYF	TGTGCCAGCAGCGTAGAAATTAGCGGGGGCCCAGAGACCCAGTACTTC
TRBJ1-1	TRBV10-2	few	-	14	CASSWDNPNTEAFF	TGCGCCAGCAGCTGGGACAACCCGAACACTGAAGCTTTCTTT
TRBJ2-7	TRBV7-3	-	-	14	CASSLPRHNYEQYF	TGTGCCAGCAGCTTACCACGACACAACTACGAGCAGTACTTC
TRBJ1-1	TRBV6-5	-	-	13	CASRETTTGEAFF	TGTGCCAGCAGGGAAACGACAACGGGGGAAGCTTTCTTT
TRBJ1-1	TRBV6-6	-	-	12	CASHGGDTEAFF	TGTGCCAGCCACGGGGGGGACACTGAAGCTTTCTTT
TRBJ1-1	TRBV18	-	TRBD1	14	CASSLTQGDSEAFF	TGTGCCAGCTCACTAACCCAGGGGGATAGTGAAGCTTTCTTT
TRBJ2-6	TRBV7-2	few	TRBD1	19	CASSLVRGQMFSGANVLTF	TGTGCCAGCAGCTTAGTTAGGGGACAGATGTTCTCTGGGGCCAACGTCCTGACTTTC
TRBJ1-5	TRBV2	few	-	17	CASSELPGGHSNQPQHF	TGTGCCAGCAGTGAACTCCCGGGGGGACATAGCAATCAGCCCCAGCATTTT
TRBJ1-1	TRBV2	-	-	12	CASILNSNSAFF	TGTGCCAGCATTCTAAATTCAAATTCGGCTTTCTTT
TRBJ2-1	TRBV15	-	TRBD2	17	CATSRDLGTTPHNEQFF	TGTGCCACCAGCAGAGATCTAGGGACTACCCCACACAATGAGCAGTTCTTC
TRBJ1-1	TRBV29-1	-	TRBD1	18	CSVGIRDRVLGGNTEAFF	TGCAGCGTAGGAATCCGGGACAGGGTTCTTGGGGGGAACACTGAAGCTTTCTTT
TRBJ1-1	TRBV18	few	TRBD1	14	CASSLDREYGEAFF	TGTGCCAGCTCACTGGACAGGGAATATGGTGAAGCTTTCTTT
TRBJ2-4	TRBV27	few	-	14	CASRQAGAGNIQYF	TGTGCCAGCCGACAGGCGGGGGCTGGAAACATTCAGTACTTC
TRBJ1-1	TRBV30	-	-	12	CASRRGYTEAFF	TGTGCCTCAAGGCGGGGGTACACTGAAGCTTTCTTT
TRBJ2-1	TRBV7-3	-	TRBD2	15	CASSRRLAGGDEQFF	TGTGCCAGCAGCCGTAGACTAGCGGGGGGGGATGAGCAGTTCTTC
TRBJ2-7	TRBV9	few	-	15	CASSVGQTRSYEQYF	TGTGCCAGCAGCGTAGGTCAGACTAGATCCTACGAGCAGTACTTC
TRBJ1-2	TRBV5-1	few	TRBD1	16	CASSALGTALNYGYTF	TGCGCCAGCAGCGCACTCGGGACAGCCCTTAACTATGGCTACACCTTC
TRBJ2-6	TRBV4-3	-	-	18	CASSQESLLGSGANVLTF	TGCGCCAGCAGCCAAGAAAGTCTACTAGGCTCTGGGGCCAACGTCCTGACTTTC
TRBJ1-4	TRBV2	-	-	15	CASSSSGGSNEKLFF	TGTGCCAGCTCCTCAAGTGGGGGCTCTAATGAAAAACTGTTTTTT
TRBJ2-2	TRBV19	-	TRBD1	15	CASSILGQGAGELFF	TGTGCCAGTAGTATCTTGGGACAGGGGGCCGGGGAGCTGTTTTTT
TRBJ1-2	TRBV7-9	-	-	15	CASSYVTGKNYGYTF	TGTGCCAGCAGCTACGTTACAGGGAAAAACTATGGCTACACCTTC
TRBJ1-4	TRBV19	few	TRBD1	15	CASSKTGTVNEKLFF	TGTGCCAGTAGTAAAACCGGGACAGTTAATGAAAAACTGTTTTTT
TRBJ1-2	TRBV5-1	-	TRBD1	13	CASSLQGNYGYTF	TGCGCCAGCAGCTTACAGGGGAACTATGGCTACACCTTC
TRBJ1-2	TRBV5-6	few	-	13	CASSLMGRQGYTF	TGTGCCAGCAGCTTGATGGGGAGGCAAGGCTACACCTTC
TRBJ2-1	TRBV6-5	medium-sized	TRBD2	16	CASSYSAGGSYNEQFF	TGTGCCAGCAGTTACTCCGCGGGGGGCTCCTACAATGAGCAGTTCTTC
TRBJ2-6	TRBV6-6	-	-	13	CAGRGKGANVLTF	TGTGCCGGTCGGGGAAAAGGGGCCAACGTCCTGACTTTC
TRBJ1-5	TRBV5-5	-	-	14	CASSFTGLNQPQHF	TGTGCCAGCAGCTTTACAGGGCTCAATCAGCCCCAGCATTTT
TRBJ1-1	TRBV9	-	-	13	CASSVGGDTEAFF	TGTGCCAGCAGCGTAGGGGGGGACACTGAAGCTTTCTTT
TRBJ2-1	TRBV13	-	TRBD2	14	CASPSAGGDNEQFF	TGTGCCAGCCCCTCCGCGGGAGGGGACAATGAGCAGTTCTTC
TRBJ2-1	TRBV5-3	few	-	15	CAPLVPGEFKNEQFF	TGTGCCCCGCTCGTCCCGGGAGAGTTCAAGAATGAGCAGTTCTTC
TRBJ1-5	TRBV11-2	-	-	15	CASSLTGNNNQPQHF	TGTGCCAGCAGCTTAACGGGGAATAACAATCAGCCCCAGCATTTT
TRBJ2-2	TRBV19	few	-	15	CASSIRGRLSRELFF	TGTGCCAGTAGTATAAGAGGGCGGCTATCCCGGGAGCTGTTTTTT